This is a list of T cell receptor beta chains from one sample in a study of tumor-infiltrating lymphocytes in localized non-small cell lung cancer. This table comes from immunoSEQ multiplex PCR, and its TCRdb copy is limited to in-frame clones, with some not included. The sample comprises 11,000 or so clones, roughly 84% of which are singletons, and approximately 8.1% rests with the top ten. Sequencing was performed on lung tumor tissue. These receptors were obtained from a human donor with non-small cell lung cancer. Both conserved end residues are part of each CDR3. A D gene is named only where the DNA matches it firmly. Size is omitted from some rows. Given values are once, few, many or a class for expanded clones.

size | J | D | V | DNA | CDR3
. | TRBJ2-7 | TRBD1 | TRBV7-8 | TGTGCCAGCAGCTCCCGGGTCGGACAGGGGGTCACCTACGAGCAGTACTTC | CASSSRVGQGVTYEQYF
. | TRBJ2-7 | . | TRBV11-1 | TGTGCCAGCAGCTTAGGAGGGGGGCCCTACTCCTACGAGCAGTACTTC | CASSLGGGPYSYEQYF
. | TRBJ2-5 | . | TRBV5-1 | TGCGCCAGCAGCTTGGGGGTGGGGGTCGAGACCCAGTACTTC | CASSLGVGVETQYF
. | TRBJ2-5 | . | TRBV30 | TGTGCCTGGAGAATCAGGGCCCGGGAGCAGTACTTC | CAWRIRAREQYF
few | TRBJ1-2 | . | TRBV7-2 | TGTGCCAGCAGCTTACCGGGGGGAATTAACTATGGCTACACCTTC | CASSLPGGINYGYTF
once | TRBJ2-1 | . | TRBV29-1 | TGCAGCGTTGGTTACGGGGGCCCATCCGGGGTCTTCCACAATGAGCAGTTCTTC | CSVGYGGPSGVFHNEQFF
once | TRBJ2-7 | . | TRBV6-4 | TGTGCCAGCAGTGACGCCCCGCCAGGGGATAGATACGAGCAGTACTTC | CASSDAPPGDRYEQYF
. | TRBJ2-5 | TRBD2 | TRBV7-2 | TGTGCCAGCAGCTGGGGGGGGATTGGGGAGACCCAGTACTTC | CASSWGGIGETQYF
. | TRBJ2-7 | . | TRBV4-1 | TGCGCCAGCAGCCAAGGCTCCCGGGAGTACGACGAGCAGTACTTC | CASSQGSREYDEQYF
. | TRBJ2-1 | . | TRBV10-2 | TGCGCCAGCAGTGAGGTGGTTAGGGGCGCAGAGCAGTTCTTC | CASSEVVRGAEQFF
. | TRBJ2-1 | TRBD2 | TRBV29-1 | TGCAGCGTTCAGGGTGCTAGCGGGAGCTCCTACAATGAGCAGTTCTTC | CSVQGASGSSYNEQFF
. | TRBJ2-1 | . | TRBV6-5 | TGTGCCAGCAGTTACTCTCATGGCCCCGGCAATGAGCAGTTCTTC | CASSYSHGPGNEQFF
. | TRBJ2-7 | . | TRBV4-3 | TGCGCCAGCAGCCAAGCACTGGCCTCCTACGAGCAGTACTTC | CASSQALASYEQYF
. | TRBJ1-2 | . | TRBV6-5 | TGTGCCAGCAGTTACCGATTCTCTCAAGGCTACACCTTC | CASSYRFSQGYTF
few | TRBJ1-5 | . | TRBV14 | TGTGCCAGCAGCCATGGGGGGCTGGGTCAGCCCCAGCATTTT | CASSHGGLGQPQHF
. | TRBJ2-5 | . | TRBV6-6 | TGTGCCAGCAGTTTACAAGAGACCCAGTACTTC | CASSLQETQYF
. | TRBJ1-5 | TRBD1 | TRBV2 | TGTGCCAGCAGACAGGGGGTCAATCAGCCCCAGCATTTT | CASRQGVNQPQHF
once | TRBJ2-2 | . | TRBV19 | TGTGCCAGTAGTATAGGTACTATCTCCGGGGAGCTGTTTTTT | CASSIGTISGELFF
few | TRBJ2-5 | . | TRBV11-2 | TGTGCCAGCAGCCTATCAGGGTACCAAGAGACCCAGTACTTC | CASSLSGYQETQYF
. | TRBJ1-2 | . | TRBV28 | TGTGCCAGCAGTACTCCCGTTAGGGGGGCGGAAGGCTACACCTTC | CASSTPVRGAEGYTF
. | TRBJ1-1 | . | TRBV6-4 | TGTGCCAGCGCCCCGGAGGGGGGATCGAACACTGAAGCTTTCTTT | CASAPEGGSNTEAFF
. | TRBJ2-7 | . | TRBV18 | TGTGCCAGCTCACCAGGTCTCGCGGCGCAGTACTTC | CASSPGLAAQYF
once | TRBJ1-1 | . | TRBV2 | TGTGCCAGCAGTGACGACAGCGGGGGGACTGAAGCTTTCTTT | CASSDDSGGTEAFF
. | TRBJ1-1 | . | TRBV7-3 | TGTGCCAGCAGCAAGTACAGGGACACTGAAGCTTTCTTT | CASSKYRDTEAFF
. | TRBJ1-5 | . | TRBV30 | TGTGCCTGGAGTGTCGTTGGGGGATATAGCAATCAGCCCCAGCATTTT | CAWSVVGGYSNQPQHF
. | TRBJ1-5 | TRBD1 | TRBV6-1 | TGTGCCAGCAGTGAAGAGGGGGCGCGTTTTCAGCCCCAGCATTTT | CASSEEGARFQPQHF
. | TRBJ1-5 | . | TRBV6-5 | TGTGCCAGCAGTCCAGGAGGACTTAGGAATCAGCCCCAGCATTTT | CASSPGGLRNQPQHF
. | TRBJ2-1 | . | TRBV27 | TGTGCCAGCAGTCAATTTAAAACCCGCAAGGCGTCGGACTCTAGATACAATGAGCAGTTCTTC | CASSQFKTRKASDSRYNEQFF
. | TRBJ2-1 | TRBD2 | TRBV15 | TGTGCCACCAGCAGAGGGCGGGAGGCAACATTACGTCTTGGTGAGCAGTTCTTC | CATSRGREATLRLGEQFF
. | TRBJ1-4 | TRBD1 | TRBV7-7 | TGTGCCAGCAGCTTAGCGACAGGGGACGAAAAACTGTTTTTT | CASSLATGDEKLFF
. | TRBJ2-2 | . | TRBV9 | TGTGCCAGCAGCGTGACTAGTTCGGGGACCGGGGAGCTGTTTTTT | CASSVTSSGTGELFF
. | TRBJ2-5 | . | TRBV12-2 | TGTGCAAGTCGCTTCCTCCCCCAAGAGGGAGCGGGGGGTCAAGAGACCCAGTACTTC | CASRFLPQEGAGGQETQYF
. | TRBJ2-3 | . | TRBV7-2 | TGTGCCAGCAGCTTAGTTAGCGTGAGCACAGATACGCAGTATTTT | CASSLVSVSTDTQYF
. | TRBJ2-1 | . | TRBV11-3 | TGTGCCAGCAGCTCATCTCGTACCGAACCCCTTACCTACAATGAGCAGTTCTTC | CASSSSRTEPLTYNEQFF
. | TRBJ2-1 | . | TRBV7-9 | TGTGCCAGCAGCTACCGGGACAATGAGCAGTTCTTC | CASSYRDNEQFF
. | TRBJ2-7 | . | TRBV4-2 | TGTGCCAGCAGCCAAGAGAATAGGGGTGATGAGCAGTACTTC | CASSQENRGDEQYF
. | TRBJ1-6 | . | TRBV7-9 | TGTGCCAGCAGCTACGATAATTCACCCCTCCACTTT | CASSYDNSPLHF
. | TRBJ2-2 | . | TRBV4-2 | TGTGCCAGCAGCCAAGTTTGGGACGGAGCCGGGGAGCTGTTTTTT | CASSQVWDGAGELFF
. | TRBJ2-4 | . | TRBV19 | TGTGCCACGAATCAGCATGGGGGACGGGGCAAAAACATTCAGTACTTC | CATNQHGGRGKNIQYF
. | TRBJ2-5 | TRBD2 | TRBV5-1 | TGCGCCAGCAGACGGGGGGGGGAACAAGAGACCCAGTACTTC | CASRRGGEQETQYF
. | TRBJ2-1 | . | TRBV2 | TGTGCCAGCAGTGAGCTTCCAGGGAATGAGCAGTTCTTC | CASSELPGNEQFF
. | TRBJ2-1 | . | TRBV5-1 | TGCGCCAGCAGCTCACCTCTAAATGAGCAGTTCTTC | CASSSPLNEQFF
. | TRBJ2-1 | . | TRBV5-4 | TGTGCCAGCAGCTTGCCCGGCAATGAGCAGTTCTTC | CASSLPGNEQFF
. | TRBJ2-5 | . | TRBV19 | TGTGCCAGTAGCAGAGACTCGTTAAGAGGAGAGACCCAGTACTTC | CASSRDSLRGETQYF
few | TRBJ2-3 | TRBD2 | TRBV25-1 | TGTGCCAGCAGTGGTCGGCTAGCGGGAGGACCCAGCGATACGCAGTATTTT | CASSGRLAGGPSDTQYF
. | TRBJ1-3 | . | TRBV4-3 | TGCGCCAGCAGCCACGGGTCATCCCGGGTTTTCTCTGGAAACACCATATATTTT | CASSHGSSRVFSGNTIYF
few | TRBJ1-4 | . | TRBV19 | TGTGCCAGTAGTAGAGGAACAGTGAGAAATGAAAAACTGTTTTTT | CASSRGTVRNEKLFF
. | TRBJ2-3 | TRBD2 | TRBV12-5 | TGTGCTAGTGGTTTGGACGCGACTAGCCCGCAAGATACGCAGTATTTT | CASGLDATSPQDTQYF
. | TRBJ2-6 | . | TRBV6-6 | TGTGCCAGCAGGGGACGGGGAACTGGGGCCAACGTCCTGACTTTC | CASRGRGTGANVLTF
. | TRBJ1-4 | . | TRBV5-1 | TGCGCCAGCAGCCCGACCCGATTAGCCAGCAATGAAAAACTGTTTTTT | CASSPTRLASNEKLFF
. | TRBJ2-7 | . | TRBV11-1 | TGTGCCAGCAGCTTATCCTTCGGGACCAACTCCTACGAGCAGTACTTC | CASSLSFGTNSYEQYF
. | TRBJ2-7 | TRBD1 | TRBV18 | TGTGCCAGCTCACAGGACAGGGTTTACGAGCAGTACTTC | CASSQDRVYEQYF
. | TRBJ1-2 | . | TRBV5-4 | TGTGCCAGCAGCAAGACATTATGGAACTATGGCTACACCTTC | CASSKTLWNYGYTF
. | TRBJ2-3 | . | TRBV20-1 | TGCAGTGCCAAGGACCTTACGCAGTATTTT | CSAKDLTQYF
. | TRBJ1-1 | TRBD1 | TRBV19 | TGTGCCAGTCGCTTGACAGGGTTGAGCACTGAAGCTTTCTTT | CASRLTGLSTEAFF
. | TRBJ1-5 | . | TRBV21-1 | TGTGCCAGCAGCTCGCCGACAGGGGGCCACTTTTATAGCAATCAGCCCCAGCATTTT | CASSSPTGGHFYSNQPQHF
. | TRBJ2-3 | TRBD2 | TRBV5-1 | TGCGCCAGCAGCTTGGACCTAGCGGGACCAGATACGCAGTATTTT | CASSLDLAGPDTQYF
. | TRBJ1-2 | TRBD1 | TRBV28 | TGTGCCAGCAGTTTTCCGGGACAGGGAATAGGCTATGGCTACACCTTC | CASSFPGQGIGYGYTF
. | TRBJ2-7 | . | TRBV5-1 | TGCGCCAGCAGCTACCAAAGGTCGGGGGTCGTCCAGGACGAGCAGTACTTC | CASSYQRSGVVQDEQYF
. | TRBJ2-5 | . | TRBV25-1 | TGTGCCAGCAGCGAGTCCGGACCGCCGTACTTC | CASSESGPPYF